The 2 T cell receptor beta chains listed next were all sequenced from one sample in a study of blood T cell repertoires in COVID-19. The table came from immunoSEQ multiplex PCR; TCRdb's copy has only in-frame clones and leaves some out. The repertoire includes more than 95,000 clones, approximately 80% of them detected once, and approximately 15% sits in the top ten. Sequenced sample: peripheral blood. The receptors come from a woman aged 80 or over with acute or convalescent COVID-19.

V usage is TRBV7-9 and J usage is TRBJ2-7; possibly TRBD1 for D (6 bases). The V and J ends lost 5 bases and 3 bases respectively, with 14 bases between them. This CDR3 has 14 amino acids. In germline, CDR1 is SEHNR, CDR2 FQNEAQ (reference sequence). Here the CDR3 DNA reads TGTGCCAGCAGCCAAGGACAGTCAGTCTACGAGCAGTACTTC. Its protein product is CASSQGQSVYEQYF.

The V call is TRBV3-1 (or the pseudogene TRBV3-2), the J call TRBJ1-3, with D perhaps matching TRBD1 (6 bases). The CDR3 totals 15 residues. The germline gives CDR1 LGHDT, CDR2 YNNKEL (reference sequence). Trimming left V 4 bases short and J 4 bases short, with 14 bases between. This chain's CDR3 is CASSPPDRTGNTIYF. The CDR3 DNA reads TGTGCCAGCAGCCCTCCCGACAGGACCGGAAACACCATATATTTT.